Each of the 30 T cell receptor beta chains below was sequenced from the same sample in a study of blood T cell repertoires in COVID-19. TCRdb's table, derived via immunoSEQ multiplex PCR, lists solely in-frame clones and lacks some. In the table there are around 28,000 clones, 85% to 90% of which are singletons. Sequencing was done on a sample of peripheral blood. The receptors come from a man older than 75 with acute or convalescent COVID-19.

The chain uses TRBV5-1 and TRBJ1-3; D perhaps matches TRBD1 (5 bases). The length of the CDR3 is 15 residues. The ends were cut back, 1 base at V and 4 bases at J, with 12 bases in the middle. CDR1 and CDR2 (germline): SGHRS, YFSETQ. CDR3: CASSLSGGSGNTIYF. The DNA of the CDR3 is TGCGCCAGCAGCTTGTCCGGGGGGTCCGGAAACACCATATATTTT.

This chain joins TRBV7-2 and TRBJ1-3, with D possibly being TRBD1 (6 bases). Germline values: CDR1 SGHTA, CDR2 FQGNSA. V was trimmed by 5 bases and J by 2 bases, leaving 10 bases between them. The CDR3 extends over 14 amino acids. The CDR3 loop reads CASSPQGTGNTIYF. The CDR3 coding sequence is TGTGCCAGCAGCCCACAGGGAACTGGAAACACCATATATTTT.

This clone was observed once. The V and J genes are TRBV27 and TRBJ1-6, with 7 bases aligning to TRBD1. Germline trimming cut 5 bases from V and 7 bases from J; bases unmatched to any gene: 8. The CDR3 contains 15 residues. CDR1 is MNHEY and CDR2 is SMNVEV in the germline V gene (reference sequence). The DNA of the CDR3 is TGTGCCAGCAGTGAATACAGGGGAAGGAATTCACCCCTCCACTTT. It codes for CASSEYRGRNSPLHF.

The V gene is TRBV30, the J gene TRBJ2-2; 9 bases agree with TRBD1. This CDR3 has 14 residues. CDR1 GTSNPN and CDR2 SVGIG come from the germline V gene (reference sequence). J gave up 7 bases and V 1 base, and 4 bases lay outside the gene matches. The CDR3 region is CAWSEGQGYGELFF. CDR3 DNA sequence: TGTGCCTGGAGTGAGGGACAGGGATACGGGGAGCTGTTTTTT.

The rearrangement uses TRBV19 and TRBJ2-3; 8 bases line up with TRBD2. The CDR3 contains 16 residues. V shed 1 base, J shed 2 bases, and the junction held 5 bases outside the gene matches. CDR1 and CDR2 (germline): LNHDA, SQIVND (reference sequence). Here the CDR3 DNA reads TGTGCCAGTAGTATAGGACTAGCGAGGTCCACAGATACGCAGTATTTT. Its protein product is CASSIGLARSTDTQYF.

In nucleotides, the CDR3 is TGTGCCAGCTCACCACCAGGGGCGGACCGGCTATCAGAGACCCAGTACTTC. Translating it yields CASSPPGADRLSETQYF. The chain recombines TRBV18 with TRBJ2-5; tentative D call: TRBD1 (5 bases). Germline CDR1 KGHSH, CDR2 LQKENI. CDR3 length: 17 residues. V lost 0 bases to trimming and J lost 4 bases, with 18 bases between them.

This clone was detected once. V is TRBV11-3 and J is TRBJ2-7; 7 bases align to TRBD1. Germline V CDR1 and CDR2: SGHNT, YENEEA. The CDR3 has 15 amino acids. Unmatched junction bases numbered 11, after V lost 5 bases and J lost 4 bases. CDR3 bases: TGTGCCAGCAGCCATTACGGGACAGCCGATTACGAGCAGTACTTC. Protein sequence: CASSHYGTADYEQYF.

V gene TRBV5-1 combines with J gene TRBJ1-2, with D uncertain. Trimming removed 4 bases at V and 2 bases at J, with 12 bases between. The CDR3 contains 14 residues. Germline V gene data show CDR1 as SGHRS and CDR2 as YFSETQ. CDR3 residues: CASSREGGNYGYTF. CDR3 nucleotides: TGCGCCAGCAGCCGGGAGGGAGGGAACTATGGCTACACCTTC.

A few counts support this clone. The CDR3, as DNA: TGTGCCAGCAGCTCGGGAGAGACCCAGTACTTC. Encoded protein: CASSSGETQYF. The chain couples TRBV11-3 to TRBJ2-5; D gene ambiguous. V lost 4 bases and J lost 4, with 4 bases in between. Germline V gene lookup returns CDR1 SGHNT and CDR2 YENEEA. The CDR3 has 11 residues.

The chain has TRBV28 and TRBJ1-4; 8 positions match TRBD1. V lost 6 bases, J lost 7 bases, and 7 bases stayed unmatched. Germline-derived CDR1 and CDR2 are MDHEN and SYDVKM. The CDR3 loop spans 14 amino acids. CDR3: CASRAGGAGEKLFF. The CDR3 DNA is TGTGCCAGCAGAGCAGGGGGCGCAGGTGAAAAACTGTTTTTT.

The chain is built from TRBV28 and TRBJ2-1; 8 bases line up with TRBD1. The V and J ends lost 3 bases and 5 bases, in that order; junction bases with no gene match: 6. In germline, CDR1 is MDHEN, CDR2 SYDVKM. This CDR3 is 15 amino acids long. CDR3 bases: TGTGCCAGCAGTTTCCCCGGACAGGGCCACAATGAGCAGTTCTTC. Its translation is CASSFPGQGHNEQFF.

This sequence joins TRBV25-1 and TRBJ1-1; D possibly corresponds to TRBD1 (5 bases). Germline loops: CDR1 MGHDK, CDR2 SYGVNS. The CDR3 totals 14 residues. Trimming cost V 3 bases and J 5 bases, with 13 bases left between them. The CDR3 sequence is CASSEDTLGTEAFF. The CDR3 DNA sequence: TGTGCCAGCAGTGAGGACACTCTCGGGACTGAAGCTTTCTTT.

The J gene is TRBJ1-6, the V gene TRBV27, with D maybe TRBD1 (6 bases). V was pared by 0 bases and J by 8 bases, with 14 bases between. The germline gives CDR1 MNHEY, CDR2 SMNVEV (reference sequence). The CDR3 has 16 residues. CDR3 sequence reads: CASSLSGPGVYSPLHF. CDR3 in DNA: TGTGCCAGCAGTTTATCCGGGCCAGGGGTTTATTCACCCCTCCACTTT.

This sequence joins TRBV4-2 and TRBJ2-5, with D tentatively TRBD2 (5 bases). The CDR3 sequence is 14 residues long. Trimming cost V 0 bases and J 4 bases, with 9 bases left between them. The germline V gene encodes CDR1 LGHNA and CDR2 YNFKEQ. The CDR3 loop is CASSQERAGETQYF. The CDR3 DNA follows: TGTGCCAGCAGCCAAGAAAGGGCGGGAGAGACCCAGTACTTC.

The CDR3 spells CASSLGQGGDYNSPLHF. In nucleotides, the CDR3 is TGTGCCAGCAGTCTAGGACAGGGTGGGGACTATAATTCACCCCTCCACTTT. The chain carries TRBV27 and TRBJ1-6; 8 bases map to TRBD1. Germline trimming cut 5 bases from V and 3 bases from J; bases unmatched to any gene: 9. Germline V gene sequence: CDR1 MNHEY, CDR2 SMNVEV (reference sequence). CDR3 length equals 17 residues.

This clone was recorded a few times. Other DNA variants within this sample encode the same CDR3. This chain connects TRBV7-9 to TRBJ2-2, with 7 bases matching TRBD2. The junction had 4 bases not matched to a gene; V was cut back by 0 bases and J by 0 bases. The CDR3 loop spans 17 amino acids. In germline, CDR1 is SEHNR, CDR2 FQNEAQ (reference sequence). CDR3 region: CASSLASSGSNTGELFF. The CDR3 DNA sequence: TGTGCCAGCAGCTTAGCCTCTAGCGGATCGAACACCGGGGAGCTGTTTTTT.

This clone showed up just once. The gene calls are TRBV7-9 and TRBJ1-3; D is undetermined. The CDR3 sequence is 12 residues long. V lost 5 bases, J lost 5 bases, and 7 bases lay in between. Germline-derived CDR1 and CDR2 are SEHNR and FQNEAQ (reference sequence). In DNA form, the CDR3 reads TGTGCCAGCAGCGTGGCCAGAAACACCATATATTTT. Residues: CASSVARNTIYF. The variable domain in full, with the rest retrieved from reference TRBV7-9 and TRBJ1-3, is DTGVSQNPRHKITKRGQNVTFRCDPISEHNRLYWYRQTLGQGPEFLTYFQNEAQLEKSRLLSDRFSAERPKGSFSTLEIQRTEQGDSAMYLCASSVARNTIYFGEGSWLTVV.

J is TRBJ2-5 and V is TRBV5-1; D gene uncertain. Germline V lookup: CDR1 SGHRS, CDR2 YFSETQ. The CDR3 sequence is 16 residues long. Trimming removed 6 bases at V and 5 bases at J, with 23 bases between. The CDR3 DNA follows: TGCGCCAGCAACTCCCAGTCGGCTAGTCAGTGGGAGACCCAGTACTTC. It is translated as CASNSQSASQWETQYF.

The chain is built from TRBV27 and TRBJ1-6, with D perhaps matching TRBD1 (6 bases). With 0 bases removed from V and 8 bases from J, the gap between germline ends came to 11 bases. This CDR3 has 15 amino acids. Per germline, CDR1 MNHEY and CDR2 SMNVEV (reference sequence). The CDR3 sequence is CASSLSRGSYSPLHF. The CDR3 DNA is TGTGCCAGCAGTTTATCGAGGGGGTCCTATTCACCCCTCCACTTT.

The CDR3 DNA is TGTGCCATCAGGAGTGCTGGAGGACGGGTTCCCGAGCAGTACTTC. This encodes CAIRSAGGRVPEQYF. The chain has TRBV10-3 and TRBJ2-7, with D maybe TRBD2 (5 bases). Per germline, CDR1 ENHRY and CDR2 SYGVKD. The CDR3 totals 15 residues. Trimming pared 6 bases from V and 6 bases from J, leaving 21 bases between.

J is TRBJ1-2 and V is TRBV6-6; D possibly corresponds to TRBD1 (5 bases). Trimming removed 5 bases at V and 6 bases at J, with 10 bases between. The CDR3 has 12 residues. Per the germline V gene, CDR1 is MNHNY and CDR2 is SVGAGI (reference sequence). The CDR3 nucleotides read TGTGCCAGCAGTGCTACAGGTGATGGCTACACCTTC. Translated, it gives CASSATGDGYTF.

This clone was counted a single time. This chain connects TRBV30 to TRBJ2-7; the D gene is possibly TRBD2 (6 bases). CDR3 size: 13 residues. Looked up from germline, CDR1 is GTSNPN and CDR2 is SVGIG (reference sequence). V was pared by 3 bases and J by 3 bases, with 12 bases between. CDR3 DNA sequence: TGTGCCTGGAGCTCGGGACTTCTCTACGAGCAGTACTTC. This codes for CAWSSGLLYEQYF.

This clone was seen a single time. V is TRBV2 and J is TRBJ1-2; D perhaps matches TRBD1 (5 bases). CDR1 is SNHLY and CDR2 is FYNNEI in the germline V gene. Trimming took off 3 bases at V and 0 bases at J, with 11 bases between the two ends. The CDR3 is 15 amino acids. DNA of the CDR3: TGTGCCAGCAGTGACACCGGGACTTCTAACTATGGCTACACCTTC. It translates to CASSDTGTSNYGYTF.

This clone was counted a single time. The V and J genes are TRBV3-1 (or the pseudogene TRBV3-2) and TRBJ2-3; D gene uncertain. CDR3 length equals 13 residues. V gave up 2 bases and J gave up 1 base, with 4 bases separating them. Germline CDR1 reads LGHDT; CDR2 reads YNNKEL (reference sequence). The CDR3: CASSQSGTDTQYF. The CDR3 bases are TGTGCCAGCAGCCAAAGCGGCACAGATACGCAGTATTTT.

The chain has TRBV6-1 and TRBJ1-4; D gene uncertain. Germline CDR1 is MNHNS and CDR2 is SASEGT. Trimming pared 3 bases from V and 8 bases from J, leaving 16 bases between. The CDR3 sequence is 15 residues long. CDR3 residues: CASSDPGLPGEKLFF. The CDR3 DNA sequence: TGTGCCAGCAGTGACCCGGGTCTCCCGGGGGAAAAACTGTTTTTT.

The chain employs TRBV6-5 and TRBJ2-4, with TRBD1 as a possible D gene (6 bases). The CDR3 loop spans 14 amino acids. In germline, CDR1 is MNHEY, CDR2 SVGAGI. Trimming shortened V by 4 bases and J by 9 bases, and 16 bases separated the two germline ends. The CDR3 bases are TGTGCCAGCAGTTTAAACAGGGAGTGGGGCATTCAGTACTTC. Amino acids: CASSLNREWGIQYF.

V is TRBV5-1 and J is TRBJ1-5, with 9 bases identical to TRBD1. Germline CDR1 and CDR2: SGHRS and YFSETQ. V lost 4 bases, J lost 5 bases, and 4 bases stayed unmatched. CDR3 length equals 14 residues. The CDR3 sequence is CASSPDRGDQPQHF. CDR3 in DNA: TGCGCCAGCAGCCCGGACAGGGGAGATCAGCCCCAGCATTTT.

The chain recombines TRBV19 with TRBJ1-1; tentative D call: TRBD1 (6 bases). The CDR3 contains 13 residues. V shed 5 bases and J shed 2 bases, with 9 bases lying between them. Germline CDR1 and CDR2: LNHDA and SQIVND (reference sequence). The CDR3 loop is CASSLDRNTEAFF. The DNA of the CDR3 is TGTGCCAGTAGTTTGGACAGAAACACTGAAGCTTTCTTT. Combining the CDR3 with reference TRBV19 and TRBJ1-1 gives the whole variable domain DGGITQSPKYLFRKEGQNVTLSCEQNLNHDAMYWYRQDPGQGLRLIYYSQIVNDFQKGDIAEGYSVSREKKESFPLTVTSAQKNPTAFYLCASSLDRNTEAFFGQGTRLTVV.

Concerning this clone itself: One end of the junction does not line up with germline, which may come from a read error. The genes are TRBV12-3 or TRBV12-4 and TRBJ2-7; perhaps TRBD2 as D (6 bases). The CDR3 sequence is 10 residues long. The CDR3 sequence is CASKRAVVDF. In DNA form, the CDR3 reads TGTGCCAGCAAGCGGGCCGTCGTGGACTTC.

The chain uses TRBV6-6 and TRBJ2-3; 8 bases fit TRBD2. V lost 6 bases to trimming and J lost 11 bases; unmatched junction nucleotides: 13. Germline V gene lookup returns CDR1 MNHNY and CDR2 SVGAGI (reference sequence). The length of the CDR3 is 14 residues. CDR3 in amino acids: CASSYGLAGQGQYF. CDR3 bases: TGTGCCAGCAGCTACGGGTTAGCGGGACAAGGGCAGTATTTT.